Following are 27 T cell receptor beta chains from one sample sequenced in a study of cytomegalovirus exposure and HLA in healthy donors. Primers included in the PCR were 60 Vbeta and 13 Jbeta primers. Assay used: immunoSEQ multiplex PCR; TCRdb lists only in-frame clones, some missing. The table includes about 160,000 clones, over 70% detected once. Sequenced material: PBMCs. The receptors were sampled from a woman under 30 in good health and CMV-seronegative.

V gene TRBV27 combines with J gene TRBJ1-1; D call uncertain. The V end was cut by 1 base, the J end by 1 base, with 4 bases between. The CDR3 is made up of 13 amino acids. Germline V gene sequence: CDR1 MNHEY, CDR2 SMNVEV (reference sequence). In DNA form, the CDR3 reads TGTGCCAGCAGTTTATACGGGAACACTGAAGCTTTCTTT. Amino acids: CASSLYGNTEAFF.

CDR3 loop: CASSPGGQIYGYTF. The DNA of the CDR3 is TGTGCCAGCTCCCCGGGCGGACAAATTTATGGCTACACCTTC. V is TRBV18 and J is TRBJ1-2; perhaps TRBD1 as D (5 bases). Deletions cut 6 bases from V and 5 bases from J, with 16 bases between. The CDR3 length is 14 residues. Germline lookup yields CDR1 KGHSH and CDR2 LQKENI. Combining the CDR3 with reference TRBV18 and TRBJ1-2 gives the whole variable domain NAGVMQNPRHLVRRRGQEARLRCSPMKGHSHVYWYRQLPEEGLKFMVYLQKENIIDESGMPKERFSAEFPKEGPSILRIQQVVRGDSAAYFCASSPGGQIYGYTFGSGTRLTVV.

The chain links TRBV5-1 to TRBJ1-5, with a tentative D call TRBD1 (6 bases). The CDR3 is 15 residues long. From germline, CDR1 is SGHRS and CDR2 YFSETQ. The V and J ends lost 4 bases and 2 bases respectively, with 13 bases between them. CDR3 sequence (DNA): TGCGCCAGCAGCCCCGGGACAACTGGCAATCAGCCCCAGCATTTT. This translates into CASSPGTTGNQPQHF.

The rearrangement uses TRBV5-1 and TRBJ1-1; the D is unclear. CDR1 SGHRS and CDR2 YFSETQ come from the germline V gene. Trimming shortened V by 3 bases and J by 4 bases, and 16 bases separated the two germline ends. This CDR3 region has 15 residues. In DNA, the CDR3 is TGCGCCAGCAGCTCTACGAGCAGCGTAAGCACTGAAGCTTTCTTT. Translation gives CASSSTSSVSTEAFF. The complete variable domain, with remaining parts taken from reference TRBV5-1 and TRBJ1-1, reads KAGVTQTPRYLIKTRGQQVTLSCSPISGHRSVSWYQQTPGQGLQFLFEYFSETQRNKGNFPGRFSGRQFSNSRSEMNVSTLELGDSALYLCASSSTSSVSTEAFFGQGTRLTVV.

The V gene is TRBV7-6, the J gene TRBJ2-5, with D perhaps matching TRBD2 (5 bases). This CDR3 region has 20 residues. Germline assignment: CDR1 SGHVS and CDR2 FNYEAQ. Trimming removed 5 bases at V and 3 bases at J, with 31 bases between. The CDR3: CASSRRVAVSAGVVEETQYF. CDR3 sequence (DNA): TGTGCCAGCAGCAGGCGGGTGGCCGTTTCTGCCGGGGTGGTTGAAGAGACCCAGTACTTC. The variable domain in full, with the rest retrieved from reference TRBV7-6 and TRBJ2-5, is GAGVSQSPRYKVTKRGQDVALRCDPISGHVSLYWYRQALGQGPEFLTYFNYEAQQDKSGLPNDRFSAERPEGSISTLTIQRTEQRDSAMYRCASSRRVAVSAGVVEETQYFGPGTRLLVL.

The chain is built from TRBV9 and TRBJ1-4; maybe TRBD1 (6 bases). V was shortened by 0 bases and J by 8 bases, with 17 bases between the two germline ends. The CDR3 extends over 16 amino acids. Germline CDR1 is SGDLS and CDR2 is YYNGEE. CDR3 residues: CASSVAPPSTGEKLFF. DNA for the CDR3: TGTGCCAGCAGCGTAGCTCCCCCCTCTACAGGGGAAAAACTGTTTTTT.

The J gene is TRBJ1-2, the V gene TRBV10-3, with 10 bases fitting TRBD1. The CDR3 runs 14 residues. Trimming removed 6 bases from V and 5 bases from J; junction bases left unmatched: 6. Germline V lookup: CDR1 ENHRY, CDR2 SYGVKD. The CDR3 region is CAIRNTDRGYGYTF. The DNA of the CDR3 is TGTGCCATCAGGAACACGGACAGGGGGTATGGCTACACCTTC.

The V call is TRBV4-1, the J call TRBJ2-5, with no clear D. CDR3 size: 13 residues. The germline CDR1 and CDR2 sequences are MGHRA and YSYEKL. Trimming left V 0 bases short and J 5 bases short, with 7 bases between. CDR3 protein: CASSQDREETQYF. The CDR3 DNA reads TGCGCCAGCAGCCAAGATCGAGAGGAGACCCAGTACTTC.

This chain uses TRBV11-2 with TRBJ1-4; D may be TRBD1 (6 bases). Trimming removed 1 base from V and 8 bases from J, with 14 bases in between. The CDR3 runs to 15 residues. The V gene's germline CDR1 is SGHAT and CDR2 FQNNGV. CDR3 DNA: TGTGCCAGCAGCTTAGGGAACAGGGTTCAGGAAAAACTGTTTTTT. Translated, it gives CASSLGNRVQEKLFF.

The rearrangement joins TRBV15 to TRBJ2-5; no reliable D call. Near its end, the DNA agrees better with TRBJ2-7, so the J call may be wrong. Germline-derived CDR1 and CDR2 are LNHNV and YYDKDF (reference sequence). The CDR3 contains 12 residues. In DNA form, the CDR3 reads TGTGCCACCAGCTCTACGGGTGTCGAGCAGTACTTC. Translated, it gives CATSSTGVEQYF.

The chain couples TRBV7-9 to TRBJ1-5; 9 positions match TRBD1. V gave up 5 bases and J gave up 0 bases; unmatched junction bases: 5. The CDR3 covers 16 residues. The germline V gene encodes CDR1 SEHNR and CDR2 FQNEAQ (reference sequence). CDR3 protein: CASSEGQGDSNQPQHF. Here the CDR3 DNA reads TGTGCCAGCAGCGAGGGACAGGGCGATAGCAATCAGCCCCAGCATTTT.

V gene TRBV18 combines with J gene TRBJ2-7, with a tentative D call TRBD1 (6 bases). The V and J ends lost 0 bases and 3 bases respectively, with 6 bases between them. This CDR3 is 13 amino acids long. Looked up from germline, CDR1 is KGHSH and CDR2 is LQKENI. This CDR3 is CASSPPDSYEQYF. In nucleotides, the CDR3 is TGTGCCAGCTCACCACCGGACAGCTACGAGCAGTACTTC.

The chain employs TRBV5-1 and TRBJ2-7, with D possibly TRBD1 on 5 matching bases. The CDR3 extends over 16 amino acids. Germline assignment: CDR1 SGHRS and CDR2 YFSETQ. V lost 0 bases to trimming and J lost 0 bases, with 13 bases between them. The CDR3: CASSLADSRGSYEQYF. CDR3 DNA: TGCGCCAGCAGCTTGGCCGACTCAAGGGGCTCCTACGAGCAGTACTTC. Combining the CDR3 with reference TRBV5-1 and TRBJ2-7 gives the whole variable domain KAGVTQTPRYLIKTRGQQVTLSCSPISGHRSVSWYQQTPGQGLQFLFEYFSETQRNKGNFPGRFSGRQFSNSRSEMNVSTLELGDSALYLCASSLADSRGSYEQYFGPGTRLTVT.

J is TRBJ1-2 and V is TRBV19; no clear D gene. Germline CDR1 LNHDA, CDR2 SQIVND (reference sequence). The CDR3 covers 13 residues. V lost 5 bases and J 2 bases, leaving 9 bases between the germline ends. CDR3 loop: CASSSTENYGYTF. CDR3 bases: TGTGCCAGTAGTTCAACAGAGAACTATGGCTACACCTTC.

V is TRBV7-9 and J is TRBJ2-7; TRBD2 matches 12 bases. The CDR3 covers 16 residues. Germline CDR1 SEHNR, CDR2 FQNEAQ (reference sequence). Germline trimming cut 5 bases from V and 0 bases from J; bases unmatched to any gene: 5. CDR3 bases: TGTGCCAGCAGCGTCCCGACTAGCGGGAGCTCCTACGAGCAGTACTTC. Translated, it gives CASSVPTSGSSYEQYF.

The chain combines TRBV9 with TRBJ2-4; D gene unclear. The length of the CDR3 is 18 residues. Trimming shortened V by 4 bases and J by 0 bases, and 20 bases separated the two germline ends. The germline V gene encodes CDR1 SGDLS and CDR2 YYNGEE. The CDR3, as DNA: TGTGCCAGCAGCCCCTACGGTGATGCGGTACTAGCCAAAAACATTCAGTACTTC. Residues: CASSPYGDAVLAKNIQYF.

The chain employs TRBV28 and TRBJ1-4; TRBD1 aligns across 7 bases. The trim removed 4 bases at V and 3 bases at J, leaving 5 bases unmatched. The CDR3 is 15 residues long. CDR1 MDHEN and CDR2 SYDVKM come from the germline V gene. In DNA, the CDR3 is TGTGCCAGCAGTTCAACAGGGGAGGCTAATGAAAAACTGTTTTTT. This sequence encodes CASSSTGEANEKLFF.

This chain links TRBV4-2 with TRBJ2-3; 8 bases match TRBD2. This CDR3 is 15 amino acids long. V trimming: 4 bases; J trimming: 2 bases; junction bases outside the gene matches: 5. Germline V gives CDR1 LGHNA, CDR2 YNFKEQ. The CDR3: CASSPGLDNTDTQYF. The CDR3 DNA follows: TGTGCCAGCAGCCCGGGACTAGACAACACAGATACGCAGTATTTT.

The chain links TRBV20-1 to TRBJ1-1; D is ambiguous. Germline V gives CDR1 DFQATT, CDR2 SNEGSKA (reference sequence). Trimming removed 6 bases at V and 3 bases at J, with 8 bases between. This CDR3 is 11 amino acids long. CDR3 sequence: CSAMRDTEAFF. The CDR3, as DNA: TGCAGTGCAATGAGGGACACTGAAGCTTTCTTT.

The table lists this clone with a few counts. CDR3 nucleotides: TGTGCCAGCAGCGTAATGGCAGGGGGCGTAGGCACTGAAGCTTTCTTT. This translates into CASSVMAGGVGTEAFF. This sequence joins TRBV9 and TRBJ1-1, with 8 bases aligning to TRBD1. Germline CDR1 is SGDLS and CDR2 is YYNGEE. This CDR3 region has 16 residues. J was trimmed by 4 bases and V by 1 base; bases with no gene match: 9.

The chain has TRBV6-5 and TRBJ1-4, with a weak D call TRBD1 (6 bases). V was pared by 1 base and J by 11 bases, with 11 bases between. Germline CDR1 reads MNHEY; CDR2 reads SVGAGI. CDR3 length equals 13 residues. This CDR3 reads CASSYYQGSKLFF. CDR3 nucleotide sequence: TGTGCCAGCAGTTACTATCAGGGGTCCAAACTGTTTTTT.

This clone was seen only a few times. This chain joins TRBV7-8 and TRBJ1-2, with 10 bases aligning to TRBD1. The CDR3 loop spans 14 amino acids. Trimming at V came to 5 bases and at J to 6 bases, leaving 6 bases not matched to a gene. Germline loops: CDR1 SGHVS, CDR2 FQNEAQ. CDR3 sequence: CASSQDRGIDGYTF. The CDR3 coding sequence is TGTGCCAGCAGCCAGGACAGGGGGATAGATGGCTACACCTTC.

The gene calls are TRBV7-9 and TRBJ2-3; the match to TRBD1 covers 9 bases. The CDR3 extends over 15 amino acids. V was clipped by 3 bases and J by 4 bases; unmatched bases: 5. Germline lookup yields CDR1 SEHNR and CDR2 FQNEAQ (reference sequence). The CDR3 spells CASSFRDRAPDTQYF. In nucleotides, the CDR3 is TGTGCCAGCAGCTTCCGGGACAGGGCCCCAGATACGCAGTATTTT.

The CDR3 sequence: CASSLAEGSTEAFF. The CDR3 nucleotides read TGTGCCAGCAGCTTGGCCGAAGGGAGCACTGAAGCTTTCTTT. V usage is TRBV5-6 and J usage is TRBJ1-1; D ambiguous. CDR1 and CDR2 (germline): SGHDT, YYEEEE. The germline V and J ends were trimmed by 0 bases and 4 bases, with 10 bases remaining between them. The CDR3 runs to 14 residues. Drawing the rest from reference TRBV5-6 and TRBJ1-1, the complete variable domain is DAGVTQSPTHLIKTRGQQVTLRCSPKSGHDTVSWYQQALGQGPQFIFQYYEEEERQRGNFPDRFSGHQFPNYSSELNVNALLLGDSALYLCASSLAEGSTEAFFGQGTRLTVV.

Turning to this clone: The junction departs from the called germline gene at one end, perhaps through a read error. The V call is TRBV7-9, the J call TRBJ1-6; D is unclear. The CDR3 is 13 residues long. Looked up from germline, CDR1 is SEHNR and CDR2 is FQNEAQ (reference sequence). CDR3 bases: TGTTCCAGCAGCTTTCATCCTAGACTCCCCCTCCACTTT. It codes for CSSSFHPRLPLHF.

The J gene is TRBJ2-3, the V gene TRBV12-5; perhaps TRBD1 as D (6 bases). Trimming stripped 5 bases from V and 2 bases from J, with 17 bases between. Germline V gene sequence: CDR1 LGHNT, CDR2 FRNRAP. This CDR3 is built from 16 residues. The CDR3 loop reads CASGLGQIITTDTQYF. The DNA of the CDR3 is TGTGCTAGTGGTCTCGGACAGATTATCACCACAGATACGCAGTATTTT.

The V and J genes are TRBV9 and TRBJ1-3; TRBD1 matches 7 bases. With V trimmed by 3 bases and J by 4 bases, 7 bases remained unmatched. This CDR3 is built from 15 residues. Germline V gene sequence: CDR1 SGDLS, CDR2 YYNGEE. CDR3 sequence reads: CASSAEGARGNTIYF. In DNA form, the CDR3 reads TGTGCCAGCAGCGCTGAGGGGGCGCGGGGAAACACCATATATTTT.